These 11 T cell receptor beta chains came from one sample sequenced in a study of blood T cell repertoires in COVID-19. The method was immunoSEQ multiplex PCR; TCRdb's version includes in-frame clones alone and lacks a portion of them. The sample yields 110,000 to 150,000 clones, roughly 89% seen once. The sample consisted of PBMCs or T cells enriched from blood (not recorded which). All receptors come from a man aged 45-60 years who had recovered from COVID-19.

The CDR3 region is CASSFDGVYGYTF. The DNA of the CDR3 is TGTGCCAGCAGCTTCGATGGAGTCTATGGCTACACCTTC. The V and J genes are TRBV7-2 and TRBJ1-2; D unresolved. The CDR3 length is 13 residues. Germline CDR1 is SGHTA and CDR2 is FQGNSA. Trimming removed 3 bases at V and 4 bases at J, with 9 bases between.

The rearrangement links TRBV28 to TRBJ2-7; 12 bases are shared with TRBD1. Trimming at V came to 2 bases and at J to 4 bases, leaving 6 bases not matched to a gene. The germline V gene has CDR1 MDHEN and CDR2 SYDVKM. This CDR3 has 16 residues. CDR3 residues: CASSLGGTGGIYEQYF. CDR3 DNA: TGTGCCAGCAGTTTAGGAGGGACAGGGGGCATTTACGAGCAGTACTTC.

J is TRBJ2-1 and V is TRBV30; TRBD2 matches at 10 bases. This CDR3 spans 15 amino acids. Germline values: CDR1 GTSNPN, CDR2 SVGIG (reference sequence). The V and J ends lost 5 bases and 4 bases, in that order; junction bases with no gene match: 8. CDR3 sequence: CAWGPGLAYYNEQFF. The CDR3 DNA sequence: TGTGCCTGGGGACCGGGACTAGCGTATTACAATGAGCAGTTCTTC.

The genes are TRBV23-1 and TRBJ2-7; perhaps TRBD1 as D (6 bases). TRBV23-1 belongs to the ORF category, with a function that is uncertain. The CDR3 covers 15 residues. Trimming pared 3 bases from V and 2 bases from J, leaving 14 bases between. The CDR3 coding sequence is TGCGCCAGCAGTCAGGACGACAGGATCCCCTACGAGCAGTACGTC. This encodes CASSQDDRIPYEQYV.

Written as DNA, the CDR3 is TGTGCCAGCAGCTGGGACAGCCCAAACACCGGGGAGCTGTTTTTT. It codes for CASSWDSPNTGELFF. The chain links TRBV7-9 to TRBJ2-2; 7 bases match TRBD1. Trimming cost V 4 bases and J 2 bases; bases outside gene matches: 4. The CDR3 totals 15 residues. Germline V gene data show CDR1 as SEHNR and CDR2 as FQNEAQ (reference sequence).

V gene TRBV4-3 combines with J gene TRBJ1-2; D is perhaps TRBD1 (6 bases). The germline CDR1 and CDR2 sequences are LGHNA and YSLEER. The CDR3 runs 15 residues. Trimming cost V 0 bases and J 7 bases, with 15 bases left between them. CDR3 bases: TGCGCCAGCAGCCAAGATCGCCAGGGGTTTGTTGGCTACACCTTC. It yields the protein CASSQDRQGFVGYTF.

V and J are TRBV5-6 and TRBJ2-7; TRBD1 is a possible D gene (6 bases). V lost 3 bases, J lost 12 bases, and 19 bases lay in between. This CDR3 spans 13 amino acids. CDR1 SGHDT and CDR2 YYEEEE come from the germline V gene. The CDR3 loop reads CASSWGPEMPRYF. The CDR3 bases are TGTGCCAGCAGCTGGGGGCCTGAGATGCCGCGGTACTTC.

V and J are TRBV7-2 and TRBJ1-5; no clear D gene. The CDR3 totals 15 residues. V was trimmed by 1 base and J by 2 bases, leaving 9 bases between them. Germline V lookup: CDR1 SGHTA, CDR2 FQGNSA. The chain's CDR3 is CASSLVDFGNQPQHF. The CDR3 bases are TGTGCCAGCAGCTTAGTAGACTTTGGCAATCAGCCCCAGCATTTT.

This clone was detected only once. The chain links TRBV5-4 to TRBJ2-1; 9 bases are shared with TRBD1. The CDR3 is 15 amino acids. The germline V gene has CDR1 SGHNT and CDR2 YYREEE (reference sequence). V shed 2 bases, J shed 8 bases, and the junction held 8 bases outside the gene matches. DNA of the CDR3: TGTGCCAGCAGCTTCTGGGACAGGGCTGATTATGAGCAGTTCTTC. Its protein product is CASSFWDRADYEQFF.

The chain combines TRBV9 with TRBJ1-2; D not certain. The germline CDR1 and CDR2 sequences are SGDLS and YYNGEE. This CDR3 contains 16 residues. Trimming removed 0 bases at V and 2 bases at J, with 14 bases between. In nucleotides, the CDR3 is TGTGCCAGCAGCGTAGGACTTGGCGGTCACAACTATGGCTACACCTTC. This gives the protein CASSVGLGGHNYGYTF.

This rearrangement joins TRBV13 to TRBJ1-1, with a weak D call TRBD1 (5 bases). V lost 0 bases to trimming and J lost 6 bases, with 14 bases between them. Germline CDR1 and CDR2: PRHDT and FYEKMQ (reference sequence). The CDR3 runs 15 residues. CDR3 in amino acids: CASSLGGKGMAEAFF. In nucleotides, the CDR3 is TGTGCCAGCAGCTTAGGCGGCAAGGGGATGGCTGAAGCTTTCTTT. Combining the CDR3 with reference TRBV13 and TRBJ1-1 gives the whole variable domain AAGVIQSPRHLIKEKRETATLKCYPIPRHDTVYWYQQGPGQDPQFLISFYEKMQSDKGSIPDRFSAQQFSDYHSELNMSSLELGDSALYFCASSLGGKGMAEAFFGQGTRLTVV.